This T cell receptor (beta chain) was sequenced for a study of OX40 agonist ivuxolimab in advanced cancers. Study details: Prior therapy, whether anti-PD-1, anti-PD-L1 or anti-CTLA-4, was allowed, and less than 45% had some.

Profiling relied on immunoSEQ multiplex PCR, and the TCRdb table lists in-frame clones only, not all of them. Of fewer than 30,000 clones listed, approximately 86% were seen once; the top ten hold under 20%. V lost 1 base and J lost 0; bases outside the gene matches: 9. The CDR3 extends over 17 amino acids. CDR1 is GTSNPN, CDR2 SVGIG, per germline (reference sequence). The TCR sequence derives from an adult with an advanced solid tumor such as melanoma, head and neck, liver or kidney cancer. The material sequenced was CD4+ or CD8+ T cells sorted from blood, taken in a trial of the OX40 agonist ivuxolimab. V and J are TRBV30 and TRBJ2-1, with TRBD1 matching over 7 bases. Here the CDR3 reads CAWSAGQVLSSYNEQFF. The CDR3 coding sequence is TGTGCCTGGAGTGCAGGACAGGTTCTGAGCTCCTACAATGAGCAGTTCTTC.